This T cell receptor (beta chain) was sequenced in a study of cytomegalovirus exposure and HLA in healthy donors. PCR involved 60 Vbeta and 13 Jbeta primers. Only in-frame clones appear in the TCRdb table, and some are missing; sequencing was by immunoSEQ multiplex PCR. In the table there are 150,000 to 200,000 clones, about 86% of which are singletons. CDR3 length: 12 amino acids. The germline gives CDR1 SNHLY, CDR2 FYNNEI. Study results and limitations: TCR sequences were mostly rare, though some public TCRs occurred in many donors.

On this clone itself: Its target is not known. The junction and the germline gene differ at one end; a read error may be behind it.

Input material: PBMCs. This clonotype was sampled from a woman under 40 in good health and CMV-seronegative. The chain carries TRBV2 and TRBJ2-1; D unclear. The CDR3 DNA sequence: TGTGCCAGCGGTGAGTCCCTAAATGAGCAGTTCTTC. As protein: CASGESLNEQFF.